These 10 T cell receptor beta chains were sequenced from one sample in a study of T cells in Graves' hyperthyroidism and ophthalmopathy. Amplification yielded TCR beta CDR3 regions, with RNA transcripts as the source. TCR CDR3 underwent first-round RT-PCR with the HTBI primer set. TCRdb called the multiplex PCR reads again in MiXCR, with one record for every CDR3 protein. The profile shows 350,000 to 450,000 distinct CDR3 sequences, around 15% of them singletons. Specimen: blood. These receptors came from a man aged 50 to 59 with Graves' ophthalmopathy.

There are many counts of this clonotype. The chain joins TRBV12-3 or TRBV12-4 to TRBJ1-4, with a weak D call TRBD1 (5 bases). V dropped 3 bases and J dropped 3 bases, with 8 bases sitting between them. The length of the CDR3 is 14 residues. CDR3 in amino acids: CASSFGGSNEKLFF. In DNA form, the CDR3 reads TGTGCCAGCAGTTTTGGGGGGTCTAATGAAAAACTGTTTTTT.

The table lists this clonotype with a few counts. This sequence joins TRBV6-2 or TRBV6-3 and TRBJ2-1, with TRBD2 matching 10 bases. Losses at the gene ends were 0 bases for V and 3 bases for J; bases not matched to a gene: 5. Germline CDR1 is MNHEY and CDR2 is SVGEGT. CDR3 size: 17 residues. The CDR3, as DNA: TGTGCCAGCAGTTACTCATTAGCGGGAGGATTCTACAATGAGCAGTTCTTC. Amino acid sequence: CASSYSLAGGFYNEQFF.

About this clonotype: A much larger clone sits a single nucleotide away, making a read error possible. This chain joins TRBV2 and TRBJ2-1; tentative D call: TRBD1 (5 bases). In germline, CDR1 is SNHLY, CDR2 FYNNEI. Trimming removed 9 bases from V and 2 bases from J, with 14 bases in between. The CDR3 is 14 residues long. CDR3 loop: CASGEVGPYNEQFF. The CDR3 region has the DNA TGTGCCAGTGGAGAGGTGGGGCCCTACAATGAGCAGTTCTTC.

CDR3 region: CASSSKTGSSYNEQFF. The CDR3 nucleotides read TGTGCCAGCAGTTCAAAGACGGGGAGCTCCTACAATGAGCAGTTCTTC. This sequence joins TRBV27 and TRBJ2-1; possible D gene TRBD2, 5 bases. From germline, CDR1 is MNHEY and CDR2 SMNVEV (reference sequence). With 4 bases removed from V and 0 bases from J, the gap between germline ends came to 13 bases. This CDR3 is built from 16 residues.

This clonotype was counted between two and nine times. The chain carries TRBV20-1 and TRBJ1-2; D is undetermined. The CDR3 contains 15 residues. V lost 0 bases and J lost 3, with 14 bases in between. Germline V CDR1 and CDR2: DFQATT, SNEGSKA (reference sequence). The CDR3 here is CSARDWSRRDYGYTF. For the CDR3, the DNA is TGCAGTGCTAGAGATTGGAGCCGTCGAGACTATGGCTACACCTTC.

This clonotype was detected only a few times. The rearrangement links TRBV2 to TRBJ2-7; tentatively, D is TRBD2 (6 bases). V was shortened by 3 bases and J by 4 bases, with 13 bases between the two germline ends. Looked up from germline, CDR1 is SNHLY and CDR2 is FYNNEI. This CDR3 has 14 residues. CDR3 loop: CASSEPSEIYEQYF. CDR3 nucleotide sequence: TGTGCCAGCAGTGAGCCTAGCGAGATATACGAGCAGTACTTC.

This clonotype appeared many times. The chain uses TRBV2 and TRBJ2-5; no definite D call. Per germline, CDR1 SNHLY and CDR2 FYNNEI. The CDR3 is 12 residues long. Between the trimmed V and J ends, which lost 8 bases and 2 bases, there was a span of 9 bases. The CDR3 spells CASLSQQETQYF. As DNA, the CDR3 is TGTGCCAGCCTATCACAGCAAGAGACCCAGTACTTC.

At least ten counts were recorded for this clonotype. The CDR3 reads CASRGDLAGKTYEQYF. As DNA, the CDR3 is TGTGCCAGCAGAGGCGATTTAGCGGGCAAGACCTACGAGCAGTACTTC. The V call is TRBV12-3 or TRBV12-4, the J call TRBJ2-7, with 7 bases matching TRBD2. The CDR3 consists of 16 residues. Unmatched junction bases numbered 13, after V lost 6 bases and J lost 2 bases.

This chain uses TRBV9 with TRBJ2-7; no firm D call. CDR1 is SGDLS and CDR2 is YYNGEE in the germline V gene. The V gene lost 0 bases and the J gene lost 3 bases, with 10 bases spanning the gap. The CDR3 has 14 amino acids. In nucleotides, the CDR3 is TGTGCCAGCAGCGTAGGCGGTCAAGACTACGAGCAGTACTTC. It is translated as CASSVGGQDYEQYF.

The rearrangement joins TRBV10-3 to TRBJ2-6; TRBD1 matches at 10 bases. Trimming removed 4 bases from V and 4 bases from J; junction bases left unmatched: 7. The CDR3 runs 17 residues. Germline CDR1 and CDR2: ENHRY and SYGVKD. This CDR3 is CAISGTGGPFGANVLTF. The CDR3 nucleotides are TGTGCCATCAGTGGGACAGGGGGACCGTTCGGGGCCAACGTCCTGACTTTC.